Sequencing of this T cell receptor beta chain was carried out in a study of blood T cell repertoires in COVID-19 (dated by TCRdb to between 2020 and 2021). Broadly, across the study: Samples from collaborators originated in the United States, Italy and Spain and spanned both the acute and convalescent phases of COVID-19. The material from the prospective study consisted of cDNA or gDNA derived from T cells, B-cell-depleted T cells, or PBMCs. Deeply sampled blood TCRbeta repertoires from subjects exposed to, actively infected with, or recovered from COVID-19 were included in the dataset. The repertoires were made available in a free public database intended to serve as a resource for research on the immune response to SARS-CoV-2. The samples were drawn from two sources: the first 160 participants of the ongoing ImmuneRACE study, and 950 to 1,500 subjects contributed by 6 global collaborators. A de-identified subject ID, COVID-19 status, age in years and sex were almost always included in the sample metadata. Where HLA class I and class II types were available, the types were taken from metadata supplied by the sample provider, not from assay-based typing. Overall results and qualifications from the work: Clinical and demographic metadata were provided uncurated, with the amount varying by source and participant.

As encoded in the germline V gene, CDR1 is MNHEY while CDR2 is SVGEGT. Counted from cysteine to phenylalanine, this CDR3 has 14 amino acids. Only the CDR3 portion is preserved as DNA: 42 bases, with reading frame beginning at the first base. At the junction V is shortened by 5 bases and J by 4 bases; bases outside the gene matches: 3. At one collaborating source in Seattle, patients were enrolled during active infection and were followed longitudinally through the course of disease. Collaborating institutions collected whole blood in K2EDTA tubes following their own protocols. For TCRbeta analysis, collaborator samples were shipped as frozen whole blood, as isolated PBMCs, or as DNA extracted from either sample type. TCRbeta CDR3 regions were amplified from genomic DNA by means of the immunoSEQ Assay, a bias-controlled multiplex PCR. As for the original processing: Within the assay, amplification of reference gene primers was used to estimate how many nucleated cells each sample contained. Sequence reads were collapsed and filtered to measure the absolute abundance of every unique TCRbeta CDR3 rearrangement. For each sample, productive Simpson clonality was calculated as the square root of Simpson's diversity index over productive rearrangements. TCRdb holds this immuneACCESS table with in-frame rearrangements only. Some clones are missing; in checked studies, unresolved V genes explain under half, and the rest has no known cause. V and J calls and clone size are as listed in that table; D and trimming were resolved from the DNA. Here the sample has 30,000 or so clones; approximately 85% occur a single time. The top ten hold less than 35% of the sample.

This clone occurred once. Its antigen target is currently unknown. Base qualities are missing; no much larger clone stands one base away. The sample was peripheral blood. This chain is built from TRBV6-2 or TRBV6-3 and TRBJ2-3, with 10 junctional bases fitting TRBD2. This receptor was taken from a woman of 80 years or more with COVID-19, enrolled during active disease. The DNA is TGTGCCAGCAGTGCTAGCGGGGGTCCAGATACGCAGTATTTT. It encodes CASSASGGPDTQYF.